Shown below are 21 T cell receptor beta chains from a single sample sequenced in a study of blood T cell repertoires in COVID-19. This table comes from immunoSEQ multiplex PCR, and its TCRdb copy is limited to in-frame clones, with some not included. The sample yields over 85,000 clones, around 84% seen once. The sample comprised peripheral blood. The receptor source for this set is a man aged 35 to 55 with acute or convalescent COVID-19.

V gene TRBV5-1 combines with J gene TRBJ1-2, with a tentative D call TRBD1 (5 bases). V lost 5 bases and J 4 bases, leaving 15 bases between the germline ends. This CDR3 spans 14 amino acids. Looked up from germline, CDR1 is SGHRS and CDR2 is YFSETQ. This chain's CDR3 is CASRKQELSYGYTF. DNA of the CDR3: TGCGCCAGCAGAAAACAGGAACTCTCCTATGGCTACACCTTC.

Notes on this clone: A much larger clone differs by one base, so this may be a read error. Within the sample, other DNA sequences also encode this same CDR3. The chain has TRBV6-5 and TRBJ2-2; D possibly corresponds to TRBD1 (6 bases). Germline CDR1 reads MNHEY; CDR2 reads SVGAGI. The V and J ends lost 9 bases and 0 bases respectively, with 11 bases between them. The CDR3 totals 14 residues. As DNA, the CDR3 is TGTGCCAGTAGGACAGCTACGAACACCGGGGAGCTGTTTTTT. Protein product: CASRTATNTGELFF.

V is TRBV4-3 and J is TRBJ2-7, with 10 nucleotides matching TRBD2. Trimming at V came to 0 bases and at J to 6 bases, leaving 8 bases not matched to a gene. There are 16 residues in the CDR3. In germline, CDR1 is LGHNA, CDR2 YSLEER. The CDR3 loop reads CASSQDFLAGDLEQYF. Written as DNA, the CDR3 is TGCGCCAGCAGCCAAGATTTCCTAGCGGGGGATCTCGAGCAGTACTTC.

The rearrangement uses TRBV11-1 and TRBJ2-3; a possible D gene is TRBD2 (5 bases). Germline assignment: CDR1 SGHAT and CDR2 FQDESV (reference sequence). Deletions cut 6 bases from V and 0 bases from J, with 7 bases between. This CDR3 has 13 amino acids. The CDR3 sequence: CASRRGSTDTQYF. CDR3 coding DNA: TGTGCCAGCAGGCGCGGGAGCACAGATACGCAGTATTTT.

V gene TRBV15 combines with J gene TRBJ2-3, with a weak D call TRBD2 (7 bases). Germline CDR1 and CDR2: LNHNV and YYDKDF (reference sequence). This CDR3 has 17 amino acids. The V end lost 5 bases, the J end lost 5 bases, and 23 bases lay between the germline ends. The CDR3 here is CATSLPAGAGERDTQYF. CDR3 nucleotides: TGTGCCACCAGCTTACCGGCAGGGGCGGGAGAGAGAGATACGCAGTATTTT.

The chain has TRBV19 and TRBJ2-1; TRBD2 might be the D (6 bases). The germline CDR1 and CDR2 sequences are LNHDA and SQIVND (reference sequence). The ends were cut back, 0 bases at V and 12 bases at J, with 18 bases in the middle. The CDR3 spans 15 residues. The CDR3 DNA follows: TGTGCCAGTAGTATAGATCGGGATAGCGGCTTGGGGCAGTTCTTC. It yields the protein CASSIDRDSGLGQFF.

The CDR3 sequence: CASSWGLAGGRVSADTQYF. As DNA, the CDR3 is TGTGCCAGCAGCTGGGGGCTAGCGGGGGGGCGTGTCTCGGCAGATACGCAGTATTTT. The chain links TRBV5-4 to TRBJ2-3; 12 nucleotides line up with TRBD2. The CDR3 contains 19 residues. V gave up 3 bases and J gave up 4 bases; unmatched junction bases: 15. From germline, CDR1 is SGHNT and CDR2 YYREEE (reference sequence).

Here the CDR3 DNA reads TGTGCCAGCAGTGGGAACGTACAGGGGGCTGGGGAGACCCAGTACTTC. It codes for CASSGNVQGAGETQYF. The V gene is TRBV6-1, the J gene TRBJ2-5, with 9 nucleotides matching TRBD1. The CDR3 runs to 16 residues. With 4 bases clipped from V and 5 bases from J, the junction kept 11 bases outside the gene matches. CDR1 MNHNS and CDR2 SASEGT come from the germline V gene.

The rearrangement uses TRBV3-1 (or the pseudogene TRBV3-2) and TRBJ1-2; TRBD1 matches at 10 bases. V lost 4 bases and J lost 2; bases outside the gene matches: 4. Looked up from germline, CDR1 is LGHDT and CDR2 is YNNKEL (reference sequence). CDR3 size: 15 residues. The CDR3 protein is CASSLGQGVNYGYTF. The CDR3 coding sequence is TGTGCCAGCAGCCTAGGACAGGGGGTAAACTATGGCTACACCTTC.

The chain employs TRBV20-1 and TRBJ2-1, with D uncertain. Germline CDR1 is DFQATT and CDR2 is SNEGSKA (reference sequence). This CDR3 is 15 amino acids long. V dropped 4 bases and J dropped 0 bases, with 13 bases sitting between them. As DNA, the CDR3 is TGCAGTGCTATTGAGGTCACAAACTCCTACAATGAGCAGTTCTTC. It encodes CSAIEVTNSYNEQFF.

CDR3 sequence (DNA): TGTGCCAGCAGCCGACTCGACCCCTATGGCACAGATACGCAGTATTTT. It encodes CASSRLDPYGTDTQYF. The rearrangement links TRBV5-6 to TRBJ2-3; D remains ambiguous. CDR1 is SGHDT, CDR2 YYEEEE, per germline. V was trimmed by 4 bases and J by 1 base, leaving 16 bases between them. The CDR3 has 16 amino acids.

This clone was detected once. The chain employs TRBV3-1 (or the pseudogene TRBV3-2) and TRBJ1-2, with D tentatively TRBD1 (6 bases). This CDR3 is built from 11 residues. The germline V gene has CDR1 LGHDT and CDR2 YNNKEL (reference sequence). V was cut by 7 bases and J by 8 bases, with 11 bases left in between. CDR3 in amino acids: CASTRGRGYTF. The CDR3 nucleotides are TGTGCCAGCACCAGGGGTCGGGGCTACACCTTC.

The rearrangement uses TRBV3-1 (or the pseudogene TRBV3-2) and TRBJ1-6; D is undetermined. The length of the CDR3 is 13 residues. The V and J ends lost 2 bases and 6 bases respectively, with 5 bases between them. Per the germline V gene, CDR1 is LGHDT and CDR2 is YNNKEL (reference sequence). DNA of the CDR3: TGTGCCAGCAGCCAAAACAGTAATTCACCCCTCCACTTT. Protein: CASSQNSNSPLHF.

The gene calls are TRBV19 and TRBJ2-1; TRBD2 aligns across 9 bases. The germline gives CDR1 LNHDA, CDR2 SQIVND (reference sequence). The V gene end was trimmed by 6 bases and the J gene end by 7 bases; junction bases not matched to a gene: 13. This CDR3 is 16 amino acids long. The CDR3 protein is CASSQGGLAGMNEQFF. The CDR3 DNA reads as TGTGCCAGTAGCCAAGGGGGGCTAGCGGGAATGAATGAGCAGTTCTTC.

This chain's CDR3 is CASSLEETGAVGYTF. As DNA, the CDR3 is TGTGCCAGCAGCTTAGAGGAGACAGGGGCGGTTGGCTACACCTTC. This chain joins TRBV7-6 and TRBJ1-2, with TRBD1 matching over 8 bases. The V and J ends lost 1 base and 7 bases, in that order; junction bases with no gene match: 8. Germline CDR1 SGHVS, CDR2 FNYEAQ. The CDR3 runs 15 residues.

The chain links TRBV6-5 to TRBJ2-3; D possibly corresponds to TRBD1 (6 bases). The germline CDR1 and CDR2 sequences are MNHEY and SVGAGI. This CDR3 contains 12 residues. Trimming took off 11 bases at V and 3 bases at J, with 12 bases between the two ends. CDR3 protein: CAGQGFTDTQYF. CDR3 nucleotide sequence: TGTGCCGGCCAGGGGTTTACAGATACGCAGTATTTT.

J is TRBJ2-3 and V is TRBV11-1, with 7 bases matching TRBD1. CDR3 length equals 15 residues. Unmatched junction bases numbered 3, after V lost 1 base and J lost 2 bases. The germline V gene encodes CDR1 SGHAT and CDR2 FQDESV (reference sequence). The chain's CDR3 is CASSLGQGNTDTQYF. As DNA, the CDR3 is TGTGCCAGCAGCTTAGGACAGGGTAACACAGATACGCAGTATTTT.

The table lists this clone with a count of one. The chain joins TRBV19 to TRBJ1-3; D remains ambiguous. V lost 5 bases and J 0 bases, leaving 14 bases between the germline ends. Germline CDR1 reads LNHDA; CDR2 reads SQIVND (reference sequence). This CDR3 has 16 residues. In DNA, the CDR3 is TGTGCCAGTAGTCCTCCGGAAAGACTCTCTGGAAACACCATATATTTT. It encodes CASSPPERLSGNTIYF.

J is TRBJ1-1 and V is TRBV18; D not resolved. Trimming stripped 5 bases from V and 4 bases from J, with 11 bases between. This CDR3 is built from 13 residues. Germline loops: CDR1 KGHSH, CDR2 LQKENI. In DNA form, the CDR3 reads TGTGCCAGCTCATCAAAAGCTCCCACTGAAGCTTTCTTT. Its protein is CASSSKAPTEAFF. The full variable domain, with the rest looked up from reference TRBV18 and TRBJ1-1, is NAGVMQNPRHLVRRRGQEARLRCSPMKGHSHVYWYRQLPEEGLKFMVYLQKENIIDESGMPKERFSAEFPKEGPSILRIQQVVRGDSAAYFCASSSKAPTEAFFGQGTRLTVV.

The chain has TRBV19 and TRBJ1-5; 9 bases are a match to TRBD1. CDR1 is LNHDA and CDR2 is SQIVND in the germline V gene (reference sequence). The CDR3 has 15 amino acids. V lost 7 bases, J lost 5 bases, and 9 bases stayed unmatched. CDR3 DNA sequence: TGTGCCAGTACAACCGGGACAGGGAGCCATCAGCCCCAGCATTTT. Its protein product is CASTTGTGSHQPQHF. The entire variable domain, with the rest obtained from reference TRBV19 and TRBJ1-5, is as follows: DGGITQSPKYLFRKEGQNVTLSCEQNLNHDAMYWYRQDPGQGLRLIYYSQIVNDFQKGDIAEGYSVSREKKESFPLTVTSAQKNPTAFYLCASTTGTGSHQPQHFGDGTRLSIL.

This chain joins TRBV30 and TRBJ1-5; weak D call: TRBD1 (5 bases). This CDR3 has 14 amino acids. Germline assignment: CDR1 GTSNPN and CDR2 SVGIG (reference sequence). Trimming left V 0 bases short and J 8 bases short, with 14 bases between. The CDR3 here is CAWSVGGGDEPQHF. The CDR3 DNA is TGTGCCTGGAGTGTAGGTGGGGGGGATGAGCCCCAGCATTTT.